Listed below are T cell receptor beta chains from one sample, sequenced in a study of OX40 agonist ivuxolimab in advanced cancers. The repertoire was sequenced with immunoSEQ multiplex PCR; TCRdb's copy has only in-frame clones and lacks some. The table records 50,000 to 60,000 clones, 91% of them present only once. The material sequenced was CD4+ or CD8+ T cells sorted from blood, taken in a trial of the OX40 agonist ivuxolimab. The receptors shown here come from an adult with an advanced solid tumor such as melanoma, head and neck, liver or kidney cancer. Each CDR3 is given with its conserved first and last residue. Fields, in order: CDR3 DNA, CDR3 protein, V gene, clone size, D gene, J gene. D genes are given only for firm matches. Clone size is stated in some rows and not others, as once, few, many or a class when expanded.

TGTGCCAGCAGCTTGGCCGGCTCAAATGAGCAGTTCTTC | CASSLAGSNEQFF | TRBV5-4 | . | . | TRBJ2-1
TGTGCCAGCAGCTTAAAAGGGAGGCAAGAGACCCAGTACTTC | CASSLKGRQETQYF | TRBV13 | . | . | TRBJ2-5
TGTGCCAGCAGTTTATGGGAGTGGGGACAGGTGGTCAATGAGCAGTTCTTC | CASSLWEWGQVVNEQFF | TRBV28 | . | TRBD1 | TRBJ2-1
TGTGCCAGTAGTATCTCGGGAGCGGGCTACAATGAGCAGTTCTTC | CASSISGAGYNEQFF | TRBV19 | . | . | TRBJ2-1
TGTGCCAGCAGCCAAGATCAGGGCGGGAGTGGGGATACGCAGTATTTT | CASSQDQGGSGDTQYF | TRBV4-2 | . | TRBD2 | TRBJ2-3
TGTGCCAGCAGCTGGGACAGAGTAGCCAAAAACATTCAGTACTTC | CASSWDRVAKNIQYF | TRBV7-8 | . | TRBD1 | TRBJ2-4
TGTGCCAGCAGCTTAGGAGTCGGGGAGCTGTTTTTT | CASSLGVGELFF | TRBV5-4 | . | . | TRBJ2-2
TGTGCCAGCCTGGAGACAGGAGTTGGCATCACTGAAGCTTTCTTT | CASLETGVGITEAFF | TRBV7-9 | medium-sized | . | TRBJ1-1
TGTGCCAGCAGCTCCCCTGGGACTAACCAAGAGACCCAGTACTTC | CASSSPGTNQETQYF | TRBV11-1 | few | TRBD2 | TRBJ2-5
TGTGCCAGCAGCTTCGTAGGTAGCGGAATTCAAGAGACCCAGTACTTC | CASSFVGSGIQETQYF | TRBV7-8 | . | . | TRBJ2-5
TGTGCCAGCAGTGACAGGGTTTGGAACGAGCAGTACTTC | CASSDRVWNEQYF | TRBV6-1 | . | . | TRBJ2-7
TGCAGTGCTTCCTTTGCGGAGACCCAGTACTTC | CSASFAETQYF | TRBV20-1 | . | . | TRBJ2-5
TGTGCCAGCAGCCAAGGACAGGGCCCCCCCTACAATGAGCAGTTCTTC | CASSQGQGPPYNEQFF | TRBV5-6 | . | TRBD1 | TRBJ2-1
TGTGCCAGCAGTTCCGTTGGCCTTGAATCCTATGGCTACACCTTC | CASSSVGLESYGYTF | TRBV27 | . | . | TRBJ1-2
TGTGCCAGCAGCCCCCCGGGGCCGACACCCCTCGAGCAGTACTTC | CASSPPGPTPLEQYF | TRBV7-9 | . | . | TRBJ2-7
TGCGCCAGCAGCCAAGACTGGTTTGGCAGGGACTCGAACACTGAAGCTTTCTTT | CASSQDWFGRDSNTEAFF | TRBV4-3 | . | . | TRBJ1-1
TGTGCCAGTAGTATAGTCGGCGGGAGAGGCGCCGGGGAGCTGTTTTTT | CASSIVGGRGAGELFF | TRBV19 | . | TRBD2 | TRBJ2-2
TGTGCCAGCAGTTATGGGGGCGCGACTGAAGCTTTCTTT | CASSYGGATEAFF | TRBV6-5 | . | . | TRBJ1-1
TGCGCCAGCAGCTACACTAGCGGGGGAACTTTGGAGCAGTTCTTC | CASSYTSGGTLEQFF | TRBV5-1 | . | TRBD2 | TRBJ2-1
TGTGCCAGCAGTTACCTAGATTTCCCCTACTCCGAGCAGTACTTC | CASSYLDFPYSEQYF | TRBV6-5 | . | . | TRBJ2-7
TGTGCCAGCATCGGAAGCCGAGGGGACGGGACCTACGAGCAGTACTTC | CASIGSRGDGTYEQYF | TRBV27 | . | . | TRBJ2-7
TGTGCCAGTAGCCCAGGGTTAGGGTCCGATGAAGCTTTCTTT | CASSPGLGSDEAFF | TRBV19 | few | . | TRBJ1-1
TGCGCCAGCAGCCAAATCGCTAGCCGAGTCGGTGAGCAGTTCTTC | CASSQIASRVGEQFF | TRBV4-1 | . | . | TRBJ2-1
TGTGCCAGTAGACCCCCAAGGCTCGGGGCGGTCAATGAGCAGTTCTTC | CASRPPRLGAVNEQFF | TRBV19 | . | . | TRBJ2-1
TGCGCCAGCAGCCCGGGGACAGGGCCCTACGAGCAGTACTTC | CASSPGTGPYEQYF | TRBV5-1 | . | TRBD1 | TRBJ2-7
TGTGCCAGCAGCTCGGAACTTCGATCTCAAGAGACCCAGTACTTC | CASSSELRSQETQYF | TRBV5-6 | . | . | TRBJ2-5
TGTGCCAGCAGCAGTCGGGGGATGAACACTGAAGCTTTCTTT | CASSSRGMNTEAFF | TRBV5-8 | . | . | TRBJ1-1
TGTGCCAGCAGTTTGAAAGAAAAACTGTTTTTT | CASSLKEKLFF | TRBV28 | . | . | TRBJ1-4
TGTGCCAGCAGCTCCCCCCAGACTAGCGGGAGGCAGACCCAGTACTTC | CASSSPQTSGRQTQYF | TRBV7-2 | once | TRBD2 | TRBJ2-5
TGTGCCAGCAGCTTCAAGCCTCCCGAGCAGTACTTC | CASSFKPPEQYF | TRBV11-2 | . | . | TRBJ2-7
TGTGCCAGCAGCTTGACTAGCGGGCCATACAATGAGCAGTTCTTC | CASSLTSGPYNEQFF | TRBV7-2 | . | TRBD2 | TRBJ2-1
TGTGCCAGCAGCCCAGATTCCGGGGAGCTGTTTTTT | CASSPDSGELFF | TRBV5-8 | . | . | TRBJ2-2
TGTGCCAGCAGCACCGACAGGGTTGAGCAGTACTTC | CASSTDRVEQYF | TRBV7-9 | medium-sized | TRBD1 | TRBJ2-7
TGTGCCAGCAGCTTGGATGGGGGGGCCCTTAACCCTTACGAGCAGTACTTC | CASSLDGGALNPYEQYF | TRBV5-6 | . | . | TRBJ2-7
TGTGCCAGCAGCTTCTGCTCGGACAGCACCTACGAGCAGTACTTC | CASSFCSDSTYEQYF | TRBV7-2 | . | . | TRBJ2-7
TGTGCCAGTAGTGAACTAGCGGAGAGCACCGGGGAGCTGTTTTTT | CASSELAESTGELFF | TRBV19 | . | TRBD2 | TRBJ2-2
TGTGCCAGCAGCTTGGCCCCGGGAGCCGCCTACAATGAGCAGTTCTTC | CASSLAPGAAYNEQFF | TRBV5-4 | . | . | TRBJ2-1
TGTGCCAGCTCGCCCACCTACGAGCAGTACTTC | CASSPTYEQYF | TRBV18 | . | . | TRBJ2-7
TGTGCCAGCAGCTTTACTAGCGGGGAACAAGAGACCCAGTACTTC | CASSFTSGEQETQYF | TRBV7-9 | . | TRBD2 | TRBJ2-5
TGTGCCAGCAGCTTGGCCGGCCCTGAGCGTTACGAGCAGTACTTC | CASSLAGPERYEQYF | TRBV11-2 | . | . | TRBJ2-7
TGCGCCAGCAGCCCAATACAAGGGAACTATGGCTACACCTTC | CASSPIQGNYGYTF | TRBV4-1 | . | . | TRBJ1-2
TGTGCCAGCACCGAGAGGGGCCTCGAGCAGTACTTC | CASTERGLEQYF | TRBV7-9 | . | . | TRBJ2-7
TGTGCCAGCAGCTCCCCCGACCGTACCTACGAGCAGTACTTC | CASSSPDRTYEQYF | TRBV7-8 | . | . | TRBJ2-7
TGTGCCAGCAGTCGAGACACCATTGAAGCTTTCTTT | CASSRDTIEAFF | TRBV2 | few | . | TRBJ1-1
TGTGCCAGCAGTTTATGGACTAACTCCTACGAGCAGTACTTC | CASSLWTNSYEQYF | TRBV28 | . | . | TRBJ2-7